Presented here are 29 T cell receptor beta chains from one specimen sequenced in a study of blood T cells in healthy people across ages. The authors ran a second PCR of about 6 to 11 cycles using a sample-barcoded 5' primer and a J-beta primer mix. A single record per CDR3 protein comes from TCRdb applying MiXCR to the 5' RACE reads. The sample has more than 750,000 distinct CDR3 sequences, 25% to 35% seen once. These data were likewise used in another study, on T cells of mothers and their children.

Sequences were obtained from blood. Receptors were obtained from a woman aged 40-49 years in good health.

The sample holds a few counts of this clonotype. The chain recombines TRBV6-4 with TRBJ1-2; 9 bases align to TRBD1. The CDR3 consists of 15 residues. J was trimmed by 8 bases and V by 2 bases; bases with no gene match: 9. Germline V gives CDR1 MRHNA, CDR2 SNTAGT. CDR3 amino acids: CASSDRQGGPSGYTF. The CDR3 region has the DNA TGTGCCAGCAGTGACCGACAGGGGGGCCCAAGCGGCTACACCTTC.

Turning to this clonotype: A read error may account for a junction end that differs from germline. The chain joins TRBV9 to TRBJ1-1, with D perhaps TRBD1 (5 bases). This CDR3 comprises 14 residues. The germline gives CDR1 SGDLS, CDR2 YYNGEE. CDR3 residues: CASSTNTGGTEVFF. CDR3 DNA sequence: TGTGCCAGCAGCACTAATACCGGAGGGACTGAAGTTTTCTTT.

This clonotype was observed a handful of times. The chain has TRBV6-5 and TRBJ2-1; 11 bases match TRBD1. Germline trimming cut 0 bases from V and 6 bases from J; bases unmatched to any gene: 1. In germline, CDR1 is MNHEY, CDR2 SVGAGI. The CDR3 extends over 15 amino acids. The CDR3 bases are TGTGCCAGCAGTTACTCGGACAGGGGGCCCAATGAGCAGTTCTTC. Translation gives CASSYSDRGPNEQFF.

Notes on this clonotype: With a much larger clone just one base away, this may be a read error. The chain uses TRBV12-3 or TRBV12-4 and TRBJ2-7; 12 bases agree with TRBD2. The assigned J gene may be wrong: the sequence end matches TRBJ2-1 better. This CDR3 has 15 amino acids. CDR3 loop: CASSLGLAGVSEQFF. In DNA, the CDR3 is TGTGCCAGCAGTTTGGGACTAGCGGGTGTGAGCGAGCAGTTCTTC.

This clonotype was counted only a few times. The chain combines TRBV29-1 with TRBJ2-5, with D uncertain. Trimming stripped 7 bases from V and 1 base from J, with 19 bases between. The CDR3 extends over 15 amino acids. Germline CDR1 is SQVTM and CDR2 is ANQGSEA. The CDR3, as DNA: TGCAGCGCCGCCCCCGGCAGAATCCTCCAAGAGACCCAGTACTTC. The encoded protein is CSAAPGRILQETQYF. Filled out from reference TRBV29-1 and TRBJ2-5, the complete variable domain reads SAVISQKPSRDICQRGTSLTIQCQVDSQVTMMFWYRQQPGQSLTLIATANQGSEATYESGFVIDKFPISRPNLTFSTLTVSNMSPEDSSIYLCSAAPGRILQETQYFGPGTRLLVL.

This clonotype was counted many times. V gene TRBV5-1 combines with J gene TRBJ2-7, with D maybe TRBD2 (5 bases). Trimming removed 2 bases from V and 3 bases from J, with 9 bases in between. The CDR3 covers 13 residues. CDR1 and CDR2 from the germline V gene are SGHRS and YFSETQ. CDR3 sequence reads: CASSLTGNYEQYF. The CDR3 DNA reads TGCGCCAGCAGCTTAACGGGAAACTACGAGCAGTACTTC.

The gene calls are TRBV5-1 and TRBJ2-1; TRBD2 matches at 10 bases. TRBJ2-7 explains the end of the DNA better; the J call may be wrong. Germline V lookup: CDR1 SGHRS, CDR2 YFSETQ. The CDR3 sequence is 15 residues long. For the CDR3, the DNA is TGCGCCAGCAGCTCACTAGCGGGGAGTTACAATGAGCAGTACTTC. Translation: CASSSLAGSYNEQYF.

This chain links TRBV13 with TRBJ2-1; D perhaps matches TRBD2 (6 bases). Looked up from germline, CDR1 is PRHDT and CDR2 is FYEKMQ (reference sequence). Between the trimmed V and J ends, which lost 0 bases and 10 bases, there was a span of 19 bases. The CDR3 has 16 amino acids. CDR3 region: CASSLGGSGKNREQFF. In nucleotides, the CDR3 is TGTGCCAGCAGCTTAGGCGGTAGCGGAAAAAACAGGGAGCAGTTCTTC.

This clonotype appeared many times. The chain couples TRBV5-1 to TRBJ2-1; no reliable D call. Between the trimmed V and J ends, which lost 1 base and 7 bases, there was a span of 9 bases. Looked up from germline, CDR1 is SGHRS and CDR2 is YFSETQ. The CDR3 spans 13 residues. The CDR3: CASSLRQVNEQFF. CDR3 DNA: TGCGCCAGCAGCTTGCGTCAGGTTAATGAGCAGTTCTTC.

The rearrangement joins TRBV6-2 or TRBV6-3 to TRBJ1-4; D is undetermined. The CDR3 is 14 amino acids. V lost 6 bases and J lost 4, with 12 bases in between. The germline V gene encodes CDR1 MNHEY and CDR2 SVGEGT. The CDR3 sequence: CASSWTMRNEKLFF. The CDR3 DNA reads as TGTGCCAGCAGCTGGACGATGCGTAATGAAAAACTGTTTTTT.

In regard to this clonotype: A single base separates this from a much larger clone, so it may be a read error. The V call is TRBV18, the J call TRBJ2-4; the D gene is possibly TRBD2 (6 bases). The DNA matches TRBJ2-7 better at its end, which makes the J call doubtful. CDR1 is KGHSH and CDR2 is LQKENI in the germline V gene. The CDR3 contains 14 residues. The CDR3 region has the DNA TGTGCCAGCTCTGGCGGGACGGGCGACTCCGAGCAGTACTTC. Residues: CASSGGTGDSEQYF.

V and J are TRBV5-1 and TRBJ1-1, with D possibly matching TRBD1 (6 bases). CDR3 length equals 14 residues. Trimming shortened V by 3 bases and J by 2 bases, and 11 bases separated the two germline ends. Germline V lookup: CDR1 SGHRS, CDR2 YFSETQ. CDR3 bases: TGCGCCAGCAGCTGGACAGCCGGTAACACTGAAGCTTTCTTT. This translates into CASSWTAGNTEAFF.

This clonotype has just a few counts. A much larger clone lies a single base off, so this may be a read error. V gene TRBV29-1 combines with J gene TRBJ2-1, with 7 bases that match TRBD1. The DNA end favors TRBJ2-7, so the J call may be wrong. Germline V gene sequence: CDR1 SQVTM, CDR2 ANQGSEA. The CDR3 runs 15 residues. In nucleotides, the CDR3 is TGCAGCGTAGGTCGGACAGGCGCCCTCTACAATGAGCAGTACTTC. This translates into CSVGRTGALYNEQYF.

This clonotype has a handful of counts. CDR3 sequence (DNA): TGTGCCAGCAGTTTTTCCGGGACTAGCGGGCGCAATGAGCAGTTCTTC. Translated, it gives CASSFSGTSGRNEQFF. The V and J genes are TRBV28 and TRBJ2-1; 12 bases match TRBD2. Trimming at V came to 3 bases and at J to 6 bases, leaving 6 bases not matched to a gene. This CDR3 is built from 16 residues. Per germline, CDR1 MDHEN and CDR2 SYDVKM. The full variable domain, in which reference TRBV28 and TRBJ2-1 provide the parts outside the CDR3, is DVKVTQSSRYLVKRTGEKVFLECVQDMDHENMFWYRQDPGLGLRLIYFSYDVKMKEKGDIPEGYSVSREKKERFSLILESASTNQTSMYLCASSFSGTSGRNEQFFGPGTRLTVL.

The rearrangement uses TRBV7-2 and TRBJ2-7; 9 bases match TRBD2. The V segment lost 7 bases and the J segment 5 bases; nucleotides outside the gene matches: 12. This CDR3 comprises 15 residues. Germline V gene sequence: CDR1 SGHTA, CDR2 FQGNSA. DNA for the CDR3: TGTGCCAGCACCCTAGTGGCTAGCGGGAACAACGAGCAGTACTTC. Translated, it gives CASTLVASGNNEQYF. Full variable domain (missing parts from reference TRBV7-2 and TRBJ2-7): GAGVSQSPSNKVTEKGKDVELRCDPISGHTALYWYRQSLGQGLEFLIYFQGNSAPDKSGLPSDRFSAERTGGSVSTLTIQRTQQEDSAVYLCASTLVASGNNEQYFGPGTRLTVT.

Comment on this clonotype: A read error is possible here, since a much larger clone lies one base away. V gene TRBV3-1 combines with J gene TRBJ2-3, with D possibly being TRBD2 (5 bases). The CDR3 is made up of 13 amino acids. In germline, CDR1 is LGHDT, CDR2 YNNKEL (reference sequence). With 5 bases removed from V and 9 bases from J, the gap between germline ends came to 15 bases. For the CDR3, the DNA is TGTGCCAGCAGCTATTTCGACGGGGAAACGCAGTATTTT. Translated, it gives CASSYFDGETQYF.

The table lists this clonotype with a few counts. The chain couples TRBV9 to TRBJ2-5; the D gene is possibly TRBD1 (6 bases). This CDR3 is built from 14 residues. From germline, CDR1 is SGDLS and CDR2 YYNGEE. Trimming removed 0 bases from V and 4 bases from J, with 10 bases in between. CDR3 DNA: TGTGCCAGCAGCGTAGAGGGGACATTAGAGACCCAGTACTTC. The encoded protein is CASSVEGTLETQYF.

Many counts were recorded for this clonotype. V and J are TRBV12-3 or TRBV12-4 and TRBJ2-7, with a possible D match to TRBD1 (5 bases). V was pared by 6 bases and J by 0 bases, with 12 bases between. CDR3 size: 14 residues. CDR3 DNA: TGTGCCAGCAGCCGGACAAGGAGCTCCTACGAGCAGTACTTC. Its translation: CASSRTRSSYEQYF.

This clonotype was counted ten times or more. The chain employs TRBV10-3 and TRBJ1-1; TRBD1 agrees at 8 bases. The ends lost 7 bases at V and 0 bases at J; junction bases unmatched: 4. The CDR3 spans 14 residues. Germline-derived CDR1 and CDR2 are ENHRY and SYGVKD. This chain's CDR3 is CAIKTGEMNTEAFF. The CDR3 nucleotides read TGTGCCATCAAGACAGGGGAGATGAACACTGAAGCTTTCTTT.

This clonotype has a handful of counts. This chain links TRBV12-5 with TRBJ1-2, with 7 bases aligning to TRBD1. Germline CDR1 is LGHNT and CDR2 is FRNRAP. The junction had 5 bases not matched to a gene; V was cut back by 5 bases and J by 2 bases. The CDR3 has 14 amino acids. The CDR3 protein is CASGPQDRNYGYTF. In DNA form, the CDR3 reads TGTGCTAGTGGTCCCCAGGACAGGAACTATGGCTACACCTTC.

This clonotype was seen a few times. The junction and the germline gene differ at one end; a read error may be behind it. The chain links TRBV7-9 to TRBJ2-7, with TRBD1 identical over 8 bases. The CDR3 has 16 amino acids. Germline CDR1 reads SEHNR; CDR2 reads FQNEAQ (reference sequence). CDR3 residues: CTSSLVRTGNPYEQCF. The CDR3 DNA follows: TGTACCAGCAGCTTAGTCAGGACAGGGAATCCCTACGAGCAGTGCTTC.

A note on this clonotype: A much larger clone is a single base away; this may be a read error. The rearrangement joins TRBV9 to TRBJ2-7; 8 bases fit TRBD2. The junction had 8 bases not matched to a gene; V was cut back by 6 bases and J by 3 bases. Germline V lookup: CDR1 SGDLS, CDR2 YYNGEE. CDR3 length equals 14 residues. The CDR3 loop reads CASTQRAGGYEQYF. The CDR3 DNA is TGTGCCAGCACCCAGAGGGCGGGGGGCTACGAGCAGTACTTC. Using reference TRBV9 and TRBJ2-7 for the parts outside the CDR3, the full variable domain is DSGVTQTPKHLITATGQRVTLRCSPRSGDLSVYWYQQSLDQGLQFLIQYYNGEERAKGNILERFSAQQFPDLHSELNLSSLELGDSALYFCASTQRAGGYEQYFGPGTRLTVT.

V is TRBV7-2 and J is TRBJ2-3; D remains ambiguous. V was pared by 3 bases and J by 1 base, with 14 bases between. Looked up from germline, CDR1 is SGHTA and CDR2 is FQGNSA. The CDR3 sequence is 16 residues long. This CDR3 is CASSLPGVSGTDTQYF. CDR3 nucleotides: TGTGCCAGCAGCTTGCCCGGCGTCTCGGGCACAGATACGCAGTATTTT.

This clonotype is a singleton in its sample. This chain links TRBV5-1 with TRBJ2-3, with 9 nucleotides matching TRBD1. Trimming removed 2 bases from V and 4 bases from J; junction bases left unmatched: 5. The germline V gene has CDR1 SGHRS and CDR2 YFSETQ. The CDR3 runs 15 residues. CDR3 nucleotide sequence: TGCGCCAGCAGCTTACGGGACAGGGACGCAGATACGCAGTATTTT. Translating it yields CASSLRDRDADTQYF. Filled out from reference TRBV5-1 and TRBJ2-3, the complete variable domain reads KAGVTQTPRYLIKTRGQQVTLSCSPISGHRSVSWYQQTPGQGLQFLFEYFSETQRNKGNFPGRFSGRQFSNSRSEMNVSTLELGDSALYLCASSLRDRDADTQYFGPGTRLTVL.

The chain uses TRBV19 and TRBJ2-1, with D perhaps TRBD1 (6 bases). The ends were cut back, 1 base at V and 4 bases at J, with 11 bases in the middle. Germline V gene sequence: CDR1 LNHDA, CDR2 SQIVND (reference sequence). This CDR3 has 15 amino acids. The CDR3 sequence is CASSIADSDYNEQFF. The CDR3 region has the DNA TGTGCCAGTAGTATAGCGGACAGCGATTACAATGAGCAGTTCTTC.

This rearrangement joins TRBV7-9 to TRBJ2-7; no clear D. Per germline, CDR1 SEHNR and CDR2 FQNEAQ (reference sequence). Trimming took off 0 bases at V and 0 bases at J, with 12 bases between the two ends. The CDR3 totals 16 residues. Here the CDR3 DNA reads TGTGCCAGCAGCTTAGCTGAGATGGCAGGCTCCTACGAGCAGTACTTC. Protein product: CASSLAEMAGSYEQYF.

The V call is TRBV12-3 or TRBV12-4, the J call TRBJ1-1; 7 bases align to TRBD1. The V segment lost 9 bases and the J segment 10 bases; nucleotides outside the gene matches: 17. This CDR3 comprises 14 residues. The CDR3 DNA is TGTGCCAGTAGTCTGGGACAGACGTTTGGGGGAGCTTTCTTT. Translating it yields CASSLGQTFGGAFF.

This clonotype has ten or more counts. The V call is TRBV20-1, the J call TRBJ2-5; 7 bases line up with TRBD1. The CDR3 totals 13 residues. Looked up from germline, CDR1 is DFQATT and CDR2 is SNEGSKA (reference sequence). J lost 5 bases, V lost 3 bases, and 6 bases had no gene match. The CDR3 region is CSARDRWIETQYF. The CDR3 bases are TGCAGTGCTAGGGACAGGTGGATTGAGACCCAGTACTTC.

The chain couples TRBV4-1 to TRBJ2-1, with a tentative D call TRBD2 (5 bases). The CDR3 extends over 14 amino acids. Germline assignment: CDR1 MGHRA and CDR2 YSYEKL. With 4 bases removed from V and 3 bases from J, the gap between germline ends came to 10 bases. The CDR3 sequence: CASSRGGFYNEQFF. The CDR3 DNA is TGCGCCAGCAGCCGAGGAGGATTCTACAATGAGCAGTTCTTC.